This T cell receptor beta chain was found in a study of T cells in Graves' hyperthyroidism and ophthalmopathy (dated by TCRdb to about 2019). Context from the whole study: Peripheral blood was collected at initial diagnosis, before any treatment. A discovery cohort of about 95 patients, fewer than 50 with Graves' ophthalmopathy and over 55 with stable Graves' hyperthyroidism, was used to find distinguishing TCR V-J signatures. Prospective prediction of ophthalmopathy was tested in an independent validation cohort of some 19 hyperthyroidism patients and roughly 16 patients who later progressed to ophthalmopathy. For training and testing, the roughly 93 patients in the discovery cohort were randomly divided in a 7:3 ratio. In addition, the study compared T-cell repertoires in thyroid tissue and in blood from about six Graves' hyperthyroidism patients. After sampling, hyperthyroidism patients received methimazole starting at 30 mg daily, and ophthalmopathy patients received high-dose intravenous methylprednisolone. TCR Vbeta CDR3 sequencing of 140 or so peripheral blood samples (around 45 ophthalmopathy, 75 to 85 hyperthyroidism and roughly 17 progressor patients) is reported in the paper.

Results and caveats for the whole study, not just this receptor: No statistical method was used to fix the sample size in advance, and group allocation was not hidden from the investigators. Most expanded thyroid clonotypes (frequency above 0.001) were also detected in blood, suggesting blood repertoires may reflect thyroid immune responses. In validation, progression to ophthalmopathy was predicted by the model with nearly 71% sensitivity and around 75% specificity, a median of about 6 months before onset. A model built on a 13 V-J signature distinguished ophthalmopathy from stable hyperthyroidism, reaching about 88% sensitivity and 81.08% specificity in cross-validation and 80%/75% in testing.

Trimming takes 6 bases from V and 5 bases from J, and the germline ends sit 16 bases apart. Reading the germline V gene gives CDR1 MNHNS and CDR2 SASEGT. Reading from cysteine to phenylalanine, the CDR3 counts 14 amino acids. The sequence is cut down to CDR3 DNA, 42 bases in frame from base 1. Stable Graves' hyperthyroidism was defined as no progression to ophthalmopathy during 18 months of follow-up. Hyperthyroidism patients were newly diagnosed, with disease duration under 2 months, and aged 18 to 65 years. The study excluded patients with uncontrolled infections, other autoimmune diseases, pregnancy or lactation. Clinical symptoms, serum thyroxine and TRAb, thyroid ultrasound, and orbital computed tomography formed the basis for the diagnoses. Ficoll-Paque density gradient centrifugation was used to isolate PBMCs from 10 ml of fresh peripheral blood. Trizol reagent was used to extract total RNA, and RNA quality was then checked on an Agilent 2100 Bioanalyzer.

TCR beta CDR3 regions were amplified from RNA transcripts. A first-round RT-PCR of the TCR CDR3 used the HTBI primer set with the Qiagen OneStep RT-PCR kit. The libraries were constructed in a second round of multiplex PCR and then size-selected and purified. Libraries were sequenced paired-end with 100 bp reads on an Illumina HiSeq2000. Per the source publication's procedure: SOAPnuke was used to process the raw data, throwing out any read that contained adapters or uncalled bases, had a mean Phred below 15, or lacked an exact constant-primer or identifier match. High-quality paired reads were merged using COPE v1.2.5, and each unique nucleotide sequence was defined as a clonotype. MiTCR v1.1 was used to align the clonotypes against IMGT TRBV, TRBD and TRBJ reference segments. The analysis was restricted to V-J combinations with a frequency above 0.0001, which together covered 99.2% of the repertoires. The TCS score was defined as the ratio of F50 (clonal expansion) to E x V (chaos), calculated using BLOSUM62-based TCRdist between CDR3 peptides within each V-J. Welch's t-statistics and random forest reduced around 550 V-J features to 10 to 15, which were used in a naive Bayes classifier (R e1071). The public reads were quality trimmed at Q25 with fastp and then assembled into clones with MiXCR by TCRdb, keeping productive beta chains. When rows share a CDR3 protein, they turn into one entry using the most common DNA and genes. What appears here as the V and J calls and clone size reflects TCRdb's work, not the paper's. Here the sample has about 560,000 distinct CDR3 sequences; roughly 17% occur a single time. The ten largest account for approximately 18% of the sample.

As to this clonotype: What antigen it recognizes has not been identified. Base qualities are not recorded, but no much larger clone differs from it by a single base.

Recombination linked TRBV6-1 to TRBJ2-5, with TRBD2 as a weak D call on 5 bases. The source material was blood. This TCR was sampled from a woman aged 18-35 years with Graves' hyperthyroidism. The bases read TGTGCCAGCAGCCCCCAGAGGCGAGGGGAGACCCAGTACTTC. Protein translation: CASSPQRRGETQYF.